What follows are 4 T cell receptor beta chains derived from one specimen sequenced in a study of shared clonotypes between healthy human individuals. Naive CD8 populations comprised CD45RO-negative cells positively selected for CCR7, excluding terminally differentiated effector memory CD45RA+ cells. Repertoires were generated with immunoSEQ multiplex PCR, while TCRdb's copy carries only in-frame clones and drops some. The sample consists of around 2.1 million clones, about 93% of them appearing once. The specimen sequenced was naive CD8+ T cells from PBMCs. The receptors derive from a man in his late teens or twenties in good health. Some clones in this sample may be carry-over from other donors' samples.

This clone was observed a few times. Other DNA sequences of this sample code for an identical CDR3. V gene TRBV27 combines with J gene TRBJ1-5, with D perhaps matching TRBD1 (6 bases). Germline assignment: CDR1 MNHEY and CDR2 SMNVEV (reference sequence). Trimming took off 5 bases at V and 7 bases at J, with 12 bases between the two ends. This CDR3 is 13 amino acids long. The CDR3 spells CASSPTRGQPQHF. CDR3 DNA sequence: TGTGCCAGCAGTCCTACAAGGGGGCAGCCCCAGCATTTT.

The chain joins TRBV28 to TRBJ2-7; D might be TRBD1 (5 bases). CDR3 length: 15 amino acids. V shed 5 bases and J shed 2 bases, with 16 bases lying between them. The germline V gene has CDR1 MDHEN and CDR2 SYDVKM. The CDR3 nucleotides are TGTGCCAGCAGTCCCTCAGGGAATCCGCCCTACGAGCAGTACTTC. As protein: CASSPSGNPPYEQYF.

This clone was seen a handful of times. The same CDR3 also results from other DNA sequences found in this sample. The gene calls are TRBV27 and TRBJ1-5; D is unresolved. The V end was cut by 6 bases, the J end by 2 bases, with 8 bases between. The CDR3 runs 13 residues. The V gene's germline CDR1 is MNHEY and CDR2 SMNVEV (reference sequence). The CDR3 loop is CASRPGGNQPQHF. The CDR3 DNA reads TGTGCCAGCAGACCTGGGGGCAATCAGCCCCAGCATTTT.

V is TRBV7-2 and J is TRBJ2-7; D might be TRBD2 (5 bases). The CDR3 sequence is 13 residues long. In germline, CDR1 is SGHTA, CDR2 FQGNSA. The V gene lost 4 bases and the J gene lost 9 bases, with 16 bases spanning the gap. The CDR3 DNA sequence: TGTGCCAGCAGCTCGTGGACTGACTCCGGGCAGTACTTC. This gives the protein CASSSWTDSGQYF. Full variable domain (remainder filled in from reference TRBV7-2 and TRBJ2-7): GAGVSQSPSNKVTEKGKDVELRCDPISGHTALYWYRQSLGQGLEFLIYFQGNSAPDKSGLPSDRFSAERTGGSVSTLTIQRTQQEDSAVYLCASSSWTDSGQYFGPGTRLTVT.